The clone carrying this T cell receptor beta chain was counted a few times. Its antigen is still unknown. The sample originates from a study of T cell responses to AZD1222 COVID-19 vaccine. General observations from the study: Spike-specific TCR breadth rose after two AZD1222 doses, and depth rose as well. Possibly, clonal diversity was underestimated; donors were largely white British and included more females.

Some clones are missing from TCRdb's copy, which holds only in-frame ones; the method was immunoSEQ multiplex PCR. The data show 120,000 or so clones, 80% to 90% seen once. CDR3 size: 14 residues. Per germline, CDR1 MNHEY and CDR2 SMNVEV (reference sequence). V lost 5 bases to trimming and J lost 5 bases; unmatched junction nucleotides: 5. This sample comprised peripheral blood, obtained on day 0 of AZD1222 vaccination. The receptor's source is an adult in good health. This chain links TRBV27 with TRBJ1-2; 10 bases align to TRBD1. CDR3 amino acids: CASSPTGGGYGYTF. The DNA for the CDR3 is TGTGCCAGCAGTCCGACAGGGGGCGGGTATGGCTACACCTTC.